This is a list of T cell receptor beta chains from one sample in a study of cytomegalovirus exposure and HLA in healthy donors. Here immunoSEQ multiplex PCR was the method, and the copy in TCRdb shows in-frame clones only, minus some. The sample holds some 120,000 clones; about 80% are singletons and the top ten take approximately 1%. Specimen: PBMCs. The receptor source for this set is a human donor in good health. The CDR3 runs from the conserved cysteine through the conserved F or W. Not every row has a clone size; where given, it reads once, few, many or a size class.

size,V,CDR3
NA,TRBV6-1,CASRANGWEKLFF
NA,TRBV2,CARRTDSNYGYTF
NA,TRBV9,CASSVATGLLPEAFF
few,TRBV2,CASSEQGFAGYTF
once,TRBV2,CASSGQGISGNTIYF
NA,TRBV2,CASSDPQNSNQPQHF
few,TRBV5-1,CASSSAGANEQFF
NA,TRBV5-6,CASSLLQGKWTQYF
once,TRBV7-2,CASSLGPGNNQPQHF
NA,TRBV5-4,CASSEARTRETNRYTF
NA,TRBV4-1,CASSQTGANTEAFF
once,TRBV11-2,CASSGTVRMNTEAFF
NA,TRBV7-6,CASSSWTAEETQYF